The rows below give T cell receptor beta chains drawn from one sample of a study of blood T cell repertoires in COVID-19. The table came from immunoSEQ multiplex PCR; TCRdb's copy has only in-frame clones and leaves some out. This sample has roughly 210,000 clones; 88% occur once, and the top ten carry 1.5% to 2%. The specimen was peripheral blood. The receptors derive from a man aged 65 to 79 with acute or convalescent COVID-19. CDR3s include the opening cysteine and the closing phenylalanine or tryptophan. Each record gives: V gene, clone size, J gene, D gene, CDR3 length, CDR3 DNA, CDR3 protein. D genes are given only for firm matches. The size field is filled for only some rows; it gives once, few, many or a size class.

TRBV6-5	once	TRBJ2-7	TRBD2	15	TGTGCCAGCAGTTACTACGGGACTAGCTCCCTCGAGCAGTACTTC	CASSYYGTSSLEQYF
TRBV5-8	once	TRBJ1-1	.	14	TGTGCCAGCAGCTTGTTCGGGGGGAACACTGAAGCTTTCTTT	CASSLFGGNTEAFF
TRBV6-6	once	TRBJ2-2	.	14	TGTGCCAGCGGAGGGGCAGGGCGCACCGGGGAGCTGTTTTTT	CASGGAGRTGELFF
TRBV5-4	.	TRBJ2-5	.	16	TGTGCCAGCAGCTTGGCCGTGAGAGGGGGCCAAGAGACCCAGTACTTC	CASSLAVRGGQETQYF
TRBV7-7	few	TRBJ2-2	TRBD2	15	TGTGCTAGCAGCTCCTTAGCGGGAGGGCCCGGGGAGCTGTTTTTT	CASSSLAGGPGELFF
TRBV11-2	.	TRBJ2-1	.	14	TGTGCCAGCAGGCCAGGTGGCTCCTACAATGAGCAGTTCTTC	CASRPGGSYNEQFF
TRBV5-1	.	TRBJ2-7	.	14	TGCGCCAGCAGACCAGTCGCTGACTCCTACGAGCAGTACTTC	CASRPVADSYEQYF
TRBV5-1	.	TRBJ2-7	TRBD1	14	TGCGCCAGCAGCTCTACCGGGACAGGGGTCGAGCAGTACTTC	CASSSTGTGVEQYF
TRBV5-4	.	TRBJ2-7	TRBD2	16	TGTGCCAGCAGCCCAAGACTAGCGGGGGGTCGGTCCGAGCAGTACTTC	CASSPRLAGGRSEQYF
TRBV28	.	TRBJ2-3	.	14	TGTGCCAGCAGTCCCCCAAGAGTCGTAGATACGCAGTATTTT	CASSPPRVVDTQYF
TRBV25-1	.	TRBJ1-2	.	15	TGTGCCAGCAGTGACCCTAGGGGTAGATACTATGGCTACACCTTC	CASSDPRGRYYGYTF
TRBV7-2	.	TRBJ2-5	TRBD1	16	TGTGCCAGCAGCTTAGTATCGGGACAGGCCTGGGAGACCCAGTACTTC	CASSLVSGQAWETQYF
TRBV30	many	TRBJ2-1	.	13	TGTGCCTGGAGTGAGTCAGCCTACAATGAGCAGTTCTTC	CAWSESAYNEQFF
TRBV28	.	TRBJ2-7	.	14	TGTGCCAGCAGTTTACAAACAGGGAGCTACGAGCAGTACTTC	CASSLQTGSYEQYF
TRBV24-1	.	TRBJ2-7	.	14	TGTGCCACCAGCCCGGGGGATCTGACCTACGAGCAGTACTTC	CATSPGDLTYEQYF
TRBV18	.	TRBJ1-1	TRBD1	15	TGTGCCAGCTCGCCTAACAGGGGACCAGTGTCTGAAGCTTTCTTT	CASSPNRGPVSEAFF
TRBV2	.	TRBJ1-1	TRBD1	13	TGTGCCAGCTCGGGACAGGTTAACACTGAAGCTTTCTTT	CASSGQVNTEAFF
TRBV4-2	once	TRBJ2-7	TRBD2	15	TGTGCCAGCAGCCAAGAGACTAGCGGACCCTACGAGCAGTACTTC	CASSQETSGPYEQYF
TRBV29-1	many	TRBJ2-7	TRBD1	15	TGCAGCGGAGCCGGGACAGGGGGCAGGTCCTACGAGCAGTACTTC	CSGAGTGGRSYEQYF
TRBV3-1/TRBV3-2	few	TRBJ2-1	TRBD2	14	TGTGCCAGCAGCCAAGGTAGCGGGAAGAATGAGCAGTTCTTC	CASSQGSGKNEQFF
TRBV6-5	.	TRBJ2-1	TRBD2	15	TGTGCCAGCAGTTACTCCGGGAGGGCCTACAATGAGCAGTTCTTC	CASSYSGRAYNEQFF
TRBV6-5	.	TRBJ1-2	TRBD1	14	TGTGCCAGCAGTCGCACAGGGGGGCACTATGGCTACACCTTC	CASSRTGGHYGYTF
TRBV7-2	.	TRBJ2-1	TRBD2	19	TGTGCCAGCAGCTTAGTTTCTAGCGGGATAATCAGGTCCTACAATGAGCAGTTCTTC	CASSLVSSGIIRSYNEQFF
TRBV18	few	TRBJ1-4	.	14	TGTGCCAGCTCACCAGGATTGGGAGGAGAAAAACTGTTTTTT	CASSPGLGGEKLFF
TRBV5-5	.	TRBJ1-5	.	15	TGTGCCAGCACTCCAGGGTTTTTGGAGAATCAGCCCCAGCATTTT	CASTPGFLENQPQHF
TRBV2	.	TRBJ2-3	TRBD1	13	TGTGCCAGCGGACAGGGCCGCACAGATACGCAGTATTTT	CASGQGRTDTQYF
TRBV2	.	TRBJ1-1	.	10	TGTGCCAGCAGCGGGGTGAGAGCTTTCTTT	CASSGVRAFF
TRBV7-8	.	TRBJ2-1	TRBD1	16	TGTGCCAGCAGCTTATACAGGGGGCGCACCTACAATGAGCAGTTCTTC	CASSLYRGRTYNEQFF
TRBV28	.	TRBJ2-7	TRBD1	14	TGTGCCAGCAGGGGGACAGATGCTTCCTACGAGCAGTACTTC	CASRGTDASYEQYF
TRBV3-1/TRBV3-2	.	TRBJ2-7	.	13	TGTGCCAGCAGCCGACTAGTGCCCTACGAGCAGTACTTC	CASSRLVPYEQYF
TRBV5-1	.	TRBJ1-6	TRBD1	16	TGCGCCAGCAGCTTGTTGCCGGGACAGAGTAATTCACCCCTCCACTTT	CASSLLPGQSNSPLHF
TRBV27	.	TRBJ2-1	.	11	TGTGCCACCTCTTACTTTGGTGAGCAGTTCTTC	CATSYFGEQFF
TRBV7-9	once	TRBJ2-2	.	16	TGTGCCAGCAGCTTAGGGGCGGGACCACTCACCGGGGAGCTGTTTTTT	CASSLGAGPLTGELFF
TRBV19	.	TRBJ2-7	.	13	TGTGCCAGTAGTGGGGTTGTGGGGGCCGAGCAGTACTTC	CASSGVVGAEQYF
TRBV5-1	.	TRBJ1-1	.	15	TGCGCCAGCAGCCCTACCCTAACAGAGAACACTGAAGCTTTCTTT	CASSPTLTENTEAFF
TRBV5-1	.	TRBJ2-3	TRBD1	15	TGCGCCAGCAGCTTAGGGACAGGGGGAGCAGATACGCAGTATTTT	CASSLGTGGADTQYF
TRBV7-2	.	TRBJ2-1	.	15	TGTGCCAGCATGGATAGCCCTAGCTCCTACAATGAGCAGTTCTTC	CASMDSPSSYNEQFF
TRBV10-3	.	TRBJ1-5	TRBD1	15	TGTGCCATCAGTGACCCGGACAGGGGGCAACAGCCCCAGCATTTT	CAISDPDRGQQPQHF
TRBV3-1/TRBV3-2	.	TRBJ2-1	.	11	TGTGCCAGCAGCCAGCTAGAATGGCAGTTCTTC	CASSQLEWQFF